This T cell receptor (beta chain) was observed in a study of CD8 T cells in ankylosing spondylitis. Points from the study as a whole: Blood of patients with ankylosing spondylitis appeared to be characterized by a TCR beta motif of about 8 highly homologous variants. CD8+ by phenotype, disease-linked clones were relatively rare in peripheral blood.

The TCR beta libraries were generated through quantitative 5'-RACE incorporating molecular barcodes. TCRdb independently ran MiXCR on the 5' RACE reads; one entry per CDR3 protein. The repertoire consists of 470,000 or so distinct CDR3 sequences, with 20% to 30% occurring once and the leading ten covering approximately 1%. CDR1 and CDR2 from the germline V gene are SGHRS and YFSETQ. The CDR3 is 17 amino acids. J lost 4 bases, V lost 3 bases, and 9 bases had no gene match. As for this clonotype: Its antigen is not identified.

The genes are TRBV5-1 and TRBJ2-2; 10 nucleotides match TRBD1. The TCR was taken from a male donor with ankylosing spondylitis. The source material was blood, either unsorted or a sorted T cell fraction (not recorded which). CDR3 DNA: TGCGCCAGCAGCTCGACGACAGGGGGCTCAGGCACCGGGGAGCTGTTTTTT. Translating it yields CASSSTTGGSGTGELFF.